Sequencing of this TCR beta chain was carried out in a study of cytomegalovirus exposure and HLA in healthy donors. Vbeta (60) and Jbeta (13) primers were used in the PCR. The assay was immunoSEQ multiplex PCR, and TCRdb's table has in-frame clones only and misses some. Here the sample spans roughly 63,000 clones, around 68% being singletons. Study findings and constraints: Sequences of the TCR beta chain were said to predict the HLA-A and HLA-B alleles of most subjects accurately. Links to common viral pathogens appeared, in a later analysis, for several of the most significant clusters. Presence/absence comparisons presumed near-even sequencing depth among donors. Highly shared variants forming one cluster were likely a sequencing artifact.

Concerning this clone itself: Its antigen is not identified.

Germline V gene lookup returns CDR1 SGHRS and CDR2 YFSETQ. The V gene end was trimmed by 3 bases and the J gene end by 0 bases; junction bases not matched to a gene: 5. The CDR3 covers 16 residues. The TCR sequence derives from a man aged 50 to 60 in good health and CMV-seropositive. Material: PBMCs. V and J are TRBV5-1 and TRBJ1-3, with 8 bases lining up with TRBD1. The CDR3 loop reads CASSWGTGGSGNTIYF. DNA for the CDR3: TGCGCCAGCAGCTGGGGGACAGGAGGCTCTGGAAACACCATATATTTT.